Sequencing of this T cell receptor beta chain was carried out in a study of blood T cell repertoires in COVID-19. Study as a whole: T cells, B-cell-depleted T cells, or PBMCs supplied cDNA or gDNA.

In the source study's methods: Amplification from reference gene primers served as the basis for estimated nucleated cell counts. Using immunoSEQ multiplex PCR, the repertoire was profiled, and TCRdb retains in-frame clones only, with some absent. The V and J calls and clone size were taken over from that table, and D and trimming were inferred from the DNA. The data hold 170,000 or so clones, with approximately 88% observed a single time. Germline CDR1 SGHRS, CDR2 YFSETQ. Losses at the gene ends were 4 bases for V and 4 bases for J; bases not matched to a gene: 4. The CDR3 contains 14 residues. The sample taken for sequencing was peripheral blood. The rearrangement links TRBV5-1 to TRBJ1-5; 8 nucleotides match TRBD1. The receptor was derived from a woman aged 55-75 years with acute or convalescent COVID-19. The CDR3 DNA reads as TGCGCCAGCAGCATTGGACAGGGTAATCAGCCCCAGCATTTT. Translating it yields CASSIGQGNQPQHF. The full variable domain, completed using reference TRBV5-1 and TRBJ1-5, is KAGVTQTPRYLIKTRGQQVTLSCSPISGHRSVSWYQQTPGQGLQFLFEYFSETQRNKGNFPGRFSGRQFSNSRSEMNVSTLELGDSALYLCASSIGQGNQPQHFGDGTRLSIL.